A single sample gave rise to the 21 T cell receptor beta chains below, sequenced in a study of T cell responses to AZD1222 COVID-19 vaccine. Sequenced by immunoSEQ multiplex PCR; TCRdb stores in-frame clones only, minus some. The sample holds roughly 150,000 clones, 85% to 95% seen once. Sequencing used peripheral blood, obtained on day 0 of AZD1222 vaccination. The receptors originated from an adult in good health.

The chain recombines TRBV18 with TRBJ1-1; D gene uncertain. The CDR3 is 15 amino acids. V was pared by 0 bases and J by 0 bases, with 8 bases between. Germline loops: CDR1 KGHSH, CDR2 LQKENI. CDR3 DNA: TGTGCCAGCTCACCACCGAGTCAGATGAACACTGAAGCTTTCTTT. It is translated as CASSPPSQMNTEAFF.

V gene TRBV6-6 combines with J gene TRBJ1-2, with 9 positions matching TRBD1. The V segment lost 2 bases and the J segment 4 bases; nucleotides outside the gene matches: 2. Per the germline V gene, CDR1 is MNHNY and CDR2 is SVGAGI (reference sequence). This CDR3 has 14 amino acids. CDR3 loop: CASSYTDRGYGYTF. The CDR3 DNA reads TGTGCCAGCAGTTACACGGACAGGGGCTATGGCTACACCTTC.

The chain has TRBV5-1 and TRBJ2-1; the match to TRBD1 covers 10 bases. The germline gives CDR1 SGHRS, CDR2 YFSETQ. The V and J ends lost 2 bases and 4 bases, in that order; junction bases with no gene match: 3. The CDR3 sequence is 15 residues long. The CDR3 spells CASSFPGQGYNEQFF. DNA for the CDR3: TGCGCCAGCAGCTTTCCGGGACAGGGGTACAATGAGCAGTTCTTC.

The rearrangement links TRBV18 to TRBJ2-1, with D perhaps assigned TRBD1 or TRBD2 (5 bases each). The germline CDR1 and CDR2 sequences are KGHSH and LQKENI. Trimming removed 3 bases from V and 7 bases from J, with 16 bases in between. CDR3 length: 15 residues. The CDR3 DNA reads as TGTGCCAGCTCACCCACCGGGACCCGGTGGAATGAGCAGTTCTTC. Its protein product is CASSPTGTRWNEQFF.

J is TRBJ1-1 and V is TRBV25-1; the match to TRBD1 covers 7 bases. V gave up 3 bases and J gave up 6 bases; unmatched junction bases: 4. The CDR3 consists of 13 residues. In germline, CDR1 is MGHDK, CDR2 SYGVNS. The CDR3 region is CASSDHGQAEAFF. CDR3 bases: TGTGCCAGCAGTGATCACGGACAGGCTGAAGCTTTCTTT.

Only one count was recorded for this clone. The chain has TRBV6-4 and TRBJ2-7, with 10 bases matching TRBD1. Germline values: CDR1 MRHNA, CDR2 SNTAGT. V lost 5 bases to trimming and J lost 3 bases; unmatched junction nucleotides: 1. The CDR3 covers 13 residues. CDR3 sequence reads: CASSRDRGYEQYF. DNA of the CDR3: TGTGCCAGCAGTAGGGACAGGGGCTACGAGCAGTACTTC.

This chain uses TRBV12-5 with TRBJ1-5; the match to TRBD1 covers 7 bases. Per the germline V gene, CDR1 is LGHNT and CDR2 is FRNRAP. The CDR3 spans 18 residues. J gave up 0 bases and V 0 bases, and 8 bases lay outside the gene matches. The CDR3 is CASGLVLGTEDSNQPQHF. The CDR3 nucleotides are TGTGCTAGTGGTTTGGTACTCGGGACAGAGGATAGCAATCAGCCCCAGCATTTT.

The rearrangement joins TRBV2 to TRBJ2-5, with D uncertain. The CDR3 length is 12 residues. Per germline, CDR1 SNHLY and CDR2 FYNNEI. V lost 8 bases, J lost 2 bases, and 9 bases lay in between. The CDR3 loop reads CASYSPQETQYF. CDR3 in DNA: TGTGCCAGCTACAGCCCGCAAGAGACCCAGTACTTC.

Only one count was recorded for this clone. V and J are TRBV9 and TRBJ1-1; D ambiguous. Germline CDR1 and CDR2: SGDLS and YYNGEE. The CDR3 is 13 residues long. V shed 0 bases and J shed 6 bases, with 9 bases lying between them. In DNA form, the CDR3 reads TGTGCCAGCAGCGTAGACTCGGGCTCTGAAGCTTTCTTT. Translation: CASSVDSGSEAFF.

The chain carries TRBV10-2 and TRBJ2-1; TRBD2 aligns across 7 bases. The CDR3 contains 15 residues. Per germline, CDR1 WSHSY and CDR2 SAAADI. J was trimmed by 7 bases and V by 5 bases; bases with no gene match: 11. The CDR3 loop is CASSPVAGRGNEQFF. DNA for the CDR3: TGCGCCAGCAGTCCGGTAGCGGGTCGAGGGAATGAGCAGTTCTTC.

V and J are TRBV19 and TRBJ1-1, with D possibly matching TRBD1 (6 bases). V dropped 6 bases and J dropped 4 bases, with 12 bases sitting between them. The CDR3 extends over 13 amino acids. Germline V gene sequence: CDR1 LNHDA, CDR2 SQIVND (reference sequence). In nucleotides, the CDR3 is TGTGCCAGTAGATTCAGGGGCGGCACTGAAGCTTTCTTT. This gives the protein CASRFRGGTEAFF.

This clone appeared a few times. This chain links TRBV5-5 with TRBJ1-1; D possibly corresponds to TRBD1 (6 bases). Trimming left V 1 base short and J 3 bases short, with 16 bases between. From germline, CDR1 is SGHKS and CDR2 YYEKEE (reference sequence). This CDR3 is 16 amino acids long. The CDR3 region has the DNA TGTGCCAGCAGCTTGACCGGTCGACAGGTACACACTGAAGCTTTCTTT. Its protein product is CASSLTGRQVHTEAFF.

The rearrangement uses TRBV28 and TRBJ1-3; D ambiguous. Germline V CDR1 and CDR2: MDHEN, SYDVKM. The CDR3 has 15 amino acids. The V and J ends lost 6 bases and 2 bases respectively, with 14 bases between them. CDR3 loop: CASRLTKMAGNTIYF. The DNA for the CDR3 is TGTGCCAGCAGGCTGACAAAGATGGCTGGAAACACCATATATTTT.

DNA for the CDR3: TGTGCCAGCAGTTTCTCCCGAGGAGGGGGCCAGGGCTACACCTTC. Residues: CASSFSRGGGQGYTF. The chain has TRBV27 and TRBJ1-2; 7 nucleotides line up with TRBD1. V dropped 3 bases and J dropped 8; count of bases not matched to a gene: 12. Germline V CDR1 and CDR2: MNHEY, SMNVEV (reference sequence). The CDR3 runs to 15 residues.

The rearrangement joins TRBV5-4 to TRBJ2-2; unclear D gene. V lost 3 bases and J 6 bases, leaving 9 bases between the germline ends. The CDR3 sequence is 13 residues long. The germline V gene has CDR1 SGHNT and CDR2 YYREEE (reference sequence). CDR3 loop: CASSSRWPGELFF. The CDR3 nucleotides read TGTGCCAGCAGCTCCCGTTGGCCCGGGGAGCTGTTTTTT. The whole variable domain, filled in from reference TRBV5-4 and TRBJ2-2, reads ETGVTQSPTHLIKTRGQQVTLRCSSQSGHNTVSWYQQALGQGPQFIFQYYREEENGRGNFPPRFSGLQFPNYSSELNVNALELDDSALYLCASSSRWPGELFFGEGSRLTVL.

This chain connects TRBV4-1 to TRBJ2-2; D gene uncertain. Trimming removed 2 bases from V and 4 bases from J, with 14 bases in between. Germline V gives CDR1 MGHRA, CDR2 YSYEKL. The CDR3 is 16 residues long. The CDR3 DNA reads TGCGCCAGCAGCCAACGGTTGTTGGCAGTCACCGGGGAGCTGTTTTTT. Protein sequence: CASSQRLLAVTGELFF.

The V gene is TRBV29-1, the J gene TRBJ2-1, with TRBD2 matching over 7 bases. The ends lost 3 bases at V and 5 bases at J; junction bases unmatched: 7. CDR1 is SQVTM and CDR2 is ANQGSEA in the germline V gene. The CDR3 sequence is 14 residues long. CDR3 protein: CSVDSSGGDNEQFF. The CDR3 coding sequence is TGCAGCGTTGACTCTAGCGGAGGGGACAATGAGCAGTTCTTC.

The rearrangement joins TRBV6-5 to TRBJ1-1; D not certain. Trimming took 5 bases from V and 7 from J, leaving 14 bases between them. Germline CDR1 and CDR2: MNHEY and SVGAGI. The CDR3 loop spans 13 amino acids. The CDR3 loop reads CASSPLGRFEAFF. CDR3 nucleotides: TGTGCCAGCAGTCCCTTGGGCCGGTTTGAAGCTTTCTTT.

The chain employs TRBV3-1 (or the pseudogene TRBV3-2) and TRBJ2-1; 12 positions match TRBD2. Per the germline V gene, CDR1 is LGHDT and CDR2 is YNNKEL (reference sequence). The CDR3 has 16 residues. V dropped 2 bases and J dropped 10; count of bases not matched to a gene: 9. CDR3 loop: CASSQFSSGREGEQFF. The CDR3 region has the DNA TGTGCCAGCAGCCAATTTTCTAGCGGGAGGGAAGGAGAGCAGTTCTTC.

The CDR3 nucleotides are TGCGCCAGCAGCTTGGAGGACAGGGGGGGCACTGAAGCTTTCTTT. Its translation: CASSLEDRGGTEAFF. The rearrangement uses TRBV5-1 and TRBJ1-1; 10 bases match TRBD1. Trimming took 0 bases from V and 4 from J; bases not matched to a gene: 3. This CDR3 comprises 15 residues. Germline lookup yields CDR1 SGHRS and CDR2 YFSETQ.

The gene calls are TRBV3-1 (or the pseudogene TRBV3-2) and TRBJ2-5; 11 bases match TRBD2. CDR1 is LGHDT, CDR2 YNNKEL, per germline (reference sequence). The CDR3 has 14 amino acids. V lost 9 bases to trimming and J lost 2 bases; unmatched junction nucleotides: 5. The CDR3 region has the DNA TGTGCCAGTTGGGGGACTAGCGGACAAGAGACCCAGTACTTC. It specifies CASWGTSGQETQYF.